This T cell receptor (beta chain) stems from a study of cytomegalovirus exposure and HLA in healthy donors. Overall study: Most donors, around 81% of 398 genotyped, fell in the Caucasian-associated ancestry cluster.

The J segment lost 5 bases and the V segment lost 5 bases, leaving 13 bases of the junction unmatched. The V gene's germline CDR1 is LNHDA and CDR2 SQIVND (reference sequence). The CDR3 length is 16 residues. In its sample, this clone was seen a few times. 13 Jbeta primers and 60 Vbeta primers were used for the PCR. Clones were read by immunoSEQ multiplex PCR, and TCRdb kept only the in-frame ones, dropping some. This table holds 60,000 to 70,000 clones, about 79% found once. The sample was PBMCs. The V gene is TRBV19, the J gene TRBJ2-5; TRBD1 aligns across 8 bases. The source of this sequence is a man between 60 and 75 years old in good health and CMV-seropositive. The CDR3 is CASSRDRGYSLETQYF. As DNA, the CDR3 is TGTGCCAGTAGTCGAGACAGGGGCTATTCTTTGGAGACCCAGTACTTC.